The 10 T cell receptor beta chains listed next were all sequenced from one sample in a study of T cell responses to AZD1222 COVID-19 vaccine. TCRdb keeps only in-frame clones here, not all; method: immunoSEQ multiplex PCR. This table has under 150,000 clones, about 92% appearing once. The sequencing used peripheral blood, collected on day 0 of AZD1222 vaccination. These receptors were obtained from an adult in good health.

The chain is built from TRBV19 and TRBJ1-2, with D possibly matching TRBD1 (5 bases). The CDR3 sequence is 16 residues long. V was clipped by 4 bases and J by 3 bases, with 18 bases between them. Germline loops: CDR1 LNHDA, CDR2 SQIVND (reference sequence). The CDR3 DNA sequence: TGTGCCAGTAGTAGCGCAGGGTTTGTTGGAGACTATGGCTACACCTTC. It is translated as CASSSAGFVGDYGYTF. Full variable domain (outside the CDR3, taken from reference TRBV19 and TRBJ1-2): DGGITQSPKYLFRKEGQNVTLSCEQNLNHDAMYWYRQDPGQGLRLIYYSQIVNDFQKGDIAEGYSVSREKKESFPLTVTSAQKNPTAFYLCASSSAGFVGDYGYTFGSGTRLTVV.

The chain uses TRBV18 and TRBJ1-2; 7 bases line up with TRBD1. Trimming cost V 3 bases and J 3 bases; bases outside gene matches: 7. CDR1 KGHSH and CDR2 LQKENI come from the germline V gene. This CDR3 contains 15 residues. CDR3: CASSPRDSRDYGYTF. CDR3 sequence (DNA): TGTGCCAGCTCACCCCGGGACAGTCGTGACTATGGCTACACCTTC. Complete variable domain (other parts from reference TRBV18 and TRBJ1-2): NAGVMQNPRHLVRRRGQEARLRCSPMKGHSHVYWYRQLPEEGLKFMVYLQKENIIDESGMPKERFSAEFPKEGPSILRIQQVVRGDSAAYFCASSPRDSRDYGYTFGSGTRLTVV.

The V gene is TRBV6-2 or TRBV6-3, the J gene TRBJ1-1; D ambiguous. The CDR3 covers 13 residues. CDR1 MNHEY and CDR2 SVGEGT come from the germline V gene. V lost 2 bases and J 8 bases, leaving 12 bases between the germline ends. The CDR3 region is CASSYGQAREAFF. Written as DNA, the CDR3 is TGTGCCAGCAGTTACGGCCAGGCTAGAGAAGCTTTCTTT.

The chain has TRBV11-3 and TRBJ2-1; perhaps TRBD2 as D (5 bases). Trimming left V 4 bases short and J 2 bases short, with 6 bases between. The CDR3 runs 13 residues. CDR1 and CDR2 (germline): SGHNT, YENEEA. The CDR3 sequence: CASSSGTYNEQFF. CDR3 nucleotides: TGTGCCAGCAGCTCCGGGACCTACAATGAGCAGTTCTTC.

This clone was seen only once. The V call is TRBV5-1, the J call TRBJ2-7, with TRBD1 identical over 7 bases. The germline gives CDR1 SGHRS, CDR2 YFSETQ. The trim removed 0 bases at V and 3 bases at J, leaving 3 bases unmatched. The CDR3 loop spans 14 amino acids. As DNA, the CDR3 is TGCGCCAGCAGCTTGGGCCAGGGGGTCTACGAGCAGTACTTC. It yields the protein CASSLGQGVYEQYF.

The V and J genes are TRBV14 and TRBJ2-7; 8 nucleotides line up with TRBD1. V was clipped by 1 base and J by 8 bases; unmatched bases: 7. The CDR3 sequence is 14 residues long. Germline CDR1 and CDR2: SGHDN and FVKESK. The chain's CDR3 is CASSQGGQAGKQYF. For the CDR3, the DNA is TGTGCCAGCAGCCAAGGGGGACAGGCGGGCAAGCAGTACTTC. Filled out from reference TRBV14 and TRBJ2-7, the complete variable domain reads EAGVTQFPSHSVIEKGQTVTLRCDPISGHDNLYWYRRVMGKEIKFLLHFVKESKQDESGMPNNRFLAERTGGTYSTLKVQPAELEDSGVYFCASSQGGQAGKQYFGPGTRLTVT.

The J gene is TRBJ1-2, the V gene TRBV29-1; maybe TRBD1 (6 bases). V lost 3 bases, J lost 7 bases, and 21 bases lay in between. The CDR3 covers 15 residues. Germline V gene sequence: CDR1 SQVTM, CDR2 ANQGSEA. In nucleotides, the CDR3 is TGCAGCGTTGACTCAGTGCTGGGGGGGGCTTTTGGCTACACCTTC. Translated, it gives CSVDSVLGGAFGYTF.

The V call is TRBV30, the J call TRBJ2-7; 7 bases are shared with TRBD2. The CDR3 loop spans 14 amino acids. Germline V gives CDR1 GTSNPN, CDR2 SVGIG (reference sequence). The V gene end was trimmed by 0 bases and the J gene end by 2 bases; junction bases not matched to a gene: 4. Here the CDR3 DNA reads TGTGCCTGGAGTGTAGGGACTATGACCTACGAGCAGTACTTC. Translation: CAWSVGTMTYEQYF. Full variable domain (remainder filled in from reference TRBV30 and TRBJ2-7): SQTIHQWPATLVQPVGSPLSLECTVEGTSNPNLYWYRQAAGRGLQLLFYSVGIGQISSEVPQNLSASRPQDRQFILSSKKLLLSDSGFYLCAWSVGTMTYEQYFGPGTRLTVT.

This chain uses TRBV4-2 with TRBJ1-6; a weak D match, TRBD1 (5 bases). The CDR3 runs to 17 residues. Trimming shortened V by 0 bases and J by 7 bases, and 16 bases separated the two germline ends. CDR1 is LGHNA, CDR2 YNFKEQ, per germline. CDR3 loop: CASSQDPSSEGNSPLHF. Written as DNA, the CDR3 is TGTGCCAGCAGCCAAGATCCCAGCTCCGAGGGGAATTCACCCCTCCACTTT.

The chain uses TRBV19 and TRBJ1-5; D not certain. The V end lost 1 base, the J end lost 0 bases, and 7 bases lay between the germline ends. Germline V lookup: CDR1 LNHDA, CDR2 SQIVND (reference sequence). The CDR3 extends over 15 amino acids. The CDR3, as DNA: TGTGCCAGTAGTATAGGACGGTATAGCAATCAGCCCCAGCATTTT. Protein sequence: CASSIGRYSNQPQHF.